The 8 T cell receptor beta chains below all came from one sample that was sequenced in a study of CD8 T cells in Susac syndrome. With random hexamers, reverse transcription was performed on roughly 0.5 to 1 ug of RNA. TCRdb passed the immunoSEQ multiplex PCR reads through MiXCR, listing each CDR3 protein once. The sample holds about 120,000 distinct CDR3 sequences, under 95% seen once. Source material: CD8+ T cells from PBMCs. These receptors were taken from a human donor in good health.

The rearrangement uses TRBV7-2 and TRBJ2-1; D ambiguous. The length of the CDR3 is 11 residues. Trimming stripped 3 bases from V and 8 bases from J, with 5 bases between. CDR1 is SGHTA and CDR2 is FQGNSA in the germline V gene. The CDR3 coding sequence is TGTGCCAGCAGCTTCCGGGATGAGCAGTTCTTC. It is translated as CASSFRDEQFF.

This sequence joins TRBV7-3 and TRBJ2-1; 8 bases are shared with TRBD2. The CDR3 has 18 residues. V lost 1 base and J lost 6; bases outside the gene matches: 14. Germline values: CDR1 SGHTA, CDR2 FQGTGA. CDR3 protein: CASSLITLSGRGSNEQFF. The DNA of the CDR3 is TGTGCCAGCAGCTTAATAACCCTAAGCGGGAGAGGGTCCAATGAGCAGTTCTTC.

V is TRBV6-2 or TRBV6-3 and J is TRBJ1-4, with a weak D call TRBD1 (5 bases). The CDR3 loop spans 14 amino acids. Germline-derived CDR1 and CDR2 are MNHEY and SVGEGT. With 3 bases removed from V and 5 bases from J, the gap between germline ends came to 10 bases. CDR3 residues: CASSYGQANEKLFF. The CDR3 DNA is TGTGCCAGCAGTTATGGACAAGCGAATGAAAAACTGTTTTTT.

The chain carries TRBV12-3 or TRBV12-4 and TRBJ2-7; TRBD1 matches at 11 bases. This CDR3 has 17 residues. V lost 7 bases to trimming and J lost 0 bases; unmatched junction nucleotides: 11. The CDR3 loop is CASIKDRGRPSSYEQYF. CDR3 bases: TGTGCCAGCATCAAGGACAGGGGGCGACCTTCCTCCTACGAGCAGTACTTC.

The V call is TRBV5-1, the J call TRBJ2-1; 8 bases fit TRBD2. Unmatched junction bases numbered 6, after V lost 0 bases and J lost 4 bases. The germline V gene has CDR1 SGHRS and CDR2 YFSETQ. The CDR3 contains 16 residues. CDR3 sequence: CASSLVPTSGYNEQFF. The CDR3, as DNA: TGCGCCAGCAGCTTGGTCCCAACTAGCGGTTACAATGAGCAGTTCTTC. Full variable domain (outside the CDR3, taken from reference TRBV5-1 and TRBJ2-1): KAGVTQTPRYLIKTRGQQVTLSCSPISGHRSVSWYQQTPGQGLQFLFEYFSETQRNKGNFPGRFSGRQFSNSRSEMNVSTLELGDSALYLCASSLVPTSGYNEQFFGPGTRLTVL.

CDR3 nucleotide sequence: TGTGCCAGCAGCCAAGATAGCACTAGACAAGAGACCCAGTACTTC. This gives the protein CASSQDSTRQETQYF. V and J are TRBV3-1 and TRBJ2-5; weak D call: TRBD2 (5 bases). Trimming pared 0 bases from V and 2 bases from J, leaving 10 bases between. Germline V CDR1 and CDR2: LGHDT, YNNKEL (reference sequence). The CDR3 has 15 amino acids.

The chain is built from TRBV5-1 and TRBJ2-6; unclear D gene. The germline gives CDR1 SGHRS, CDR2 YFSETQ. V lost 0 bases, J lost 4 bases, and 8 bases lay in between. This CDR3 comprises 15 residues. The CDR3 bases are TGCGCCAGCAGCTTGGAGCCAGCCGGGGCCAACGTCCTGACTTTC. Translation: CASSLEPAGANVLTF.

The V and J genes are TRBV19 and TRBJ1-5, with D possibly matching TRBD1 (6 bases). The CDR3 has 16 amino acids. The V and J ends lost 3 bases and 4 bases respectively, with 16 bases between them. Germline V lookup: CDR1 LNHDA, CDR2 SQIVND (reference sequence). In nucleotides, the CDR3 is TGTGCCAGTAGTATGGCCGACAGGATAAGGAATCAGCCCCAGCATTTT. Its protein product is CASSMADRIRNQPQHF.